The subject of this entry is one TCR beta chain. Its specificity is unknown. Uncontrolled infection, other autoimmune disease, pregnancy or lactation led to exclusion. This entry belongs to a study of T cells in Graves' hyperthyroidism and ophthalmopathy. General study findings and limits: Researchers found most expanded thyroid clonotypes above 0.001 in blood as well.

Amplified TCR beta CDR3 regions came from RNA transcripts. First-round RT-PCR targeting the TCR CDR3 was performed with the HTBI primer set. Via MiXCR, TCRdb re-called the multiplex PCR reads, giving one row per CDR3 protein. The table records a few hundred thousand distinct CDR3 sequences, 46% of them present only once. This CDR3 is built from 17 residues. The germline V gene encodes CDR1 LNHDA and CDR2 SQIVND (reference sequence). Trimming cost V 5 bases and J 0 bases; bases outside gene matches: 8. The TCR comes from an adult woman with Graves' disease, either hyperthyroidism or ophthalmopathy (not recorded which). The chain uses TRBV19 and TRBJ1-2; 11 bases match TRBD1. Material for sequencing was peripheral blood or thyroid tissue (not recorded which). The CDR3 coding sequence is TGTGCCAGTAGTGCAACCGGGACAGGGGGAGCTAACTATGGCTACACCTTC. Translated, it gives CASSATGTGGANYGYTF.